Below are 32 T cell receptor beta chains sequenced from a single sample in a study of cytomegalovirus exposure and HLA in healthy donors. Primers included in the PCR were 60 Vbeta and 13 Jbeta primers. Data came from immunoSEQ multiplex PCR; TCRdb stores just in-frame clones and leaves some out. In the table there are approximately 130,000 clones, around 69% of which are singletons. The sequencing input was PBMCs. These receptors were obtained from a human donor in good health.

The rearrangement uses TRBV19 and TRBJ1-1; D remains unclear. V was trimmed by 5 bases and J by 7 bases, leaving 11 bases between them. The length of the CDR3 is 12 residues. Germline-derived CDR1 and CDR2 are LNHDA and SQIVND (reference sequence). CDR3: CASSVFYGEAFF. The CDR3 coding sequence is TGTGCCAGTAGTGTGTTCTACGGTGAAGCTTTCTTT.

A remark on this clone: The junction does not match germline at one end; this may be a read error. The chain recombines TRBV2 with TRBJ2-3; possibly TRBD2 for D (6 bases). The CDR3 is 15 residues long. CDR1 is SNHLY, CDR2 FYNNEI, per germline. CDR3: CAGSEGRGRTDTQYF. CDR3 DNA: TGTGCCGGCAGTGAAGGGCGGGGACGCACAGATACGCAGTATTTT.

The chain is built from TRBV6-5 and TRBJ1-5, with TRBD1 matching 8 bases. Germline values: CDR1 MNHEY, CDR2 SVGAGI. There are 15 residues in the CDR3. Losses at the gene ends were 6 bases for V and 4 bases for J; bases not matched to a gene: 8. The CDR3 protein is CASSPGQGWNQPQHF. The CDR3 coding sequence is TGTGCCAGCAGCCCAGGACAGGGATGGAATCAGCCCCAGCATTTT.

This clone occurred a few times. V is TRBV4-3 and J is TRBJ1-4, with D possibly TRBD1 on 6 matching bases. This CDR3 contains 18 residues. Trimming shortened V by 0 bases and J by 0 bases, and 14 bases separated the two germline ends. Germline CDR1 reads LGHNA; CDR2 reads YSLEER. CDR3 amino acids: CASSQESQGLATNEKLFF. CDR3 DNA sequence: TGCGCCAGCAGCCAAGAGTCACAGGGCCTTGCAACTAATGAAAAACTGTTTTTT.

This chain uses TRBV6-6 with TRBJ1-3; 7 positions match TRBD1. Looked up from germline, CDR1 is MNHNY and CDR2 is SVGAGI (reference sequence). After removal of 7 bases from V and 0 bases from J, the junction contained 9 bases not matched to a gene. The CDR3 has 16 amino acids. CDR3 DNA sequence: TGTGCCAGCACCCGATTGGGACAGAGCTCTGGAAACACCATATATTTT. Encoded protein: CASTRLGQSSGNTIYF.

This clone occurred a few times. V gene TRBV6-1 combines with J gene TRBJ1-4, with D perhaps matching TRBD1 (6 bases). Trimming removed 5 bases at V and 7 bases at J, with 8 bases between. The CDR3 loop spans 12 amino acids. Germline CDR1 reads MNHNS; CDR2 reads SASEGT. The CDR3: CASSWTVEKLFF. CDR3 bases: TGTGCCAGCAGTTGGACAGTTGAAAAACTGTTTTTT.

The genes are TRBV29-1 and TRBJ2-7; 9 bases map to TRBD2. Germline assignment: CDR1 SQVTM and CDR2 ANQGSEA. V gave up 4 bases and J gave up 4 bases; unmatched junction bases: 5. The CDR3 spans 13 residues. In DNA, the CDR3 is TGCAGCGTTGGCGGGGGGGGCTATTACGAGCAGTACTTC. It is translated as CSVGGGGYYEQYF.

The chain is built from TRBV10-3 and TRBJ2-5; 9 positions match TRBD1. CDR3 length: 18 amino acids. V lost 4 bases to trimming and J lost 4 bases; unmatched junction nucleotides: 16. Germline loops: CDR1 ENHRY, CDR2 SYGVKD. In DNA form, the CDR3 reads TGTGCCATCAGTGGCCGACCCTTACAGGGGGCGAAGGCAGAGACCCAGTACTTC. This translates into CAISGRPLQGAKAETQYF.

The CDR3 sequence: CASSLGTSGVGGREQFF. For the CDR3, the DNA is TGCGCCAGCAGCTTGGGAACTAGCGGAGTGGGGGGGCGTGAGCAGTTCTTC. This chain connects TRBV5-1 to TRBJ2-1; 8 bases agree with TRBD2. Per the germline V gene, CDR1 is SGHRS and CDR2 is YFSETQ. The junction had 14 bases not matched to a gene; V was cut back by 0 bases and J by 9 bases. This CDR3 is 17 amino acids long.

J is TRBJ2-1 and V is TRBV5-4; D might be TRBD2 (5 bases). This CDR3 comprises 17 residues. V was trimmed by 1 base and J by 1 base, leaving 15 bases between them. Germline-derived CDR1 and CDR2 are SGHNT and YYREEE (reference sequence). CDR3 protein: CASSLRQRTVSYNEQFF. The CDR3 bases are TGTGCCAGCAGCTTGCGGCAGCGGACTGTTTCCTACAATGAGCAGTTCTTC.

This sequence joins TRBV5-1 and TRBJ2-5; 12 positions agree with TRBD2. J gave up 2 bases and V 2 bases, and 7 bases lay outside the gene matches. The CDR3 is 17 residues long. Per germline, CDR1 SGHRS and CDR2 YFSETQ. CDR3 nucleotide sequence: TGCGCCAGCAGCTTCAAGACTAGCGGGGGATTACAAGAGACCCAGTACTTC. Amino acids: CASSFKTSGGLQETQYF. Full variable domain (rest looked up from reference TRBV5-1 and TRBJ2-5): KAGVTQTPRYLIKTRGQQVTLSCSPISGHRSVSWYQQTPGQGLQFLFEYFSETQRNKGNFPGRFSGRQFSNSRSEMNVSTLELGDSALYLCASSFKTSGGLQETQYFGPGTRLLVL.

V gene TRBV27 combines with J gene TRBJ1-1; 7 bases agree with TRBD1. The CDR3 consists of 13 residues. From germline, CDR1 is MNHEY and CDR2 SMNVEV (reference sequence). J lost 4 bases, V lost 3 bases, and 2 bases had no gene match. The CDR3 loop reads CASSFNRGTEAFF. CDR3 bases: TGTGCCAGCAGTTTTAACAGGGGCACTGAAGCTTTCTTT.

The genes are TRBV7-9 and TRBJ1-5; no clear D. V was pared by 4 bases and J by 3 bases, with 13 bases between. This CDR3 is built from 15 residues. Germline CDR1 SEHNR, CDR2 FQNEAQ (reference sequence). The CDR3 reads CASSSSGFPNQPQHF. The CDR3 DNA reads TGTGCCAGCAGCTCCTCCGGGTTTCCCAATCAGCCCCAGCATTTT. Full variable domain (missing parts from reference TRBV7-9 and TRBJ1-5): DTGVSQNPRHKITKRGQNVTFRCDPISEHNRLYWYRQTLGQGPEFLTYFQNEAQLEKSRLLSDRFSAERPKGSFSTLEIQRTEQGDSAMYLCASSSSGFPNQPQHFGDGTRLSIL.

The chain couples TRBV9 to TRBJ2-1, with a tentative D call TRBD1 (6 bases). The CDR3 sequence is 15 residues long. V gave up 5 bases and J gave up 5 bases, with 17 bases separating them. Per the germline V gene, CDR1 is SGDLS and CDR2 is YYNGEE. The CDR3 spells CASRRAGDEDNEQFF. The CDR3, as DNA: TGTGCCAGCAGAAGAGCAGGGGACGAGGACAATGAGCAGTTCTTC.

Worth noting for this clone: A junction end diverges from the germline sequence, so it may reflect a read error. This chain uses TRBV6-5 with TRBJ2-7; tentatively, D is TRBD1 (5 bases). The CDR3 loop spans 16 amino acids. The germline V gene has CDR1 MNHEY and CDR2 SVGAGI. For the CDR3, the DNA is TGTTCCAGCAGTTACTCGAGGTTCAGGGCGGCCTACGAGCAGTACTTC. It specifies CSSSYSRFRAAYEQYF.

A word on this clone: The same CDR3 is also encoded by other DNA sequences in this sample. The chain employs TRBV2 and TRBJ1-2; D remains unclear. From germline, CDR1 is SNHLY and CDR2 FYNNEI. V lost 6 bases, J lost 2 bases, and 10 bases lay in between. The CDR3 is 13 amino acids. The CDR3 spells CASRVGGNYGYTF. In DNA, the CDR3 is TGTGCCAGCAGAGTCGGCGGGAACTATGGCTACACCTTC.

The rearrangement uses TRBV5-6 and TRBJ2-1; D ambiguous. Germline values: CDR1 SGHDT, CDR2 YYEEEE. CDR3 length: 17 amino acids. Trimming pared 5 bases from V and 3 bases from J, leaving 21 bases between. Written as DNA, the CDR3 is TGTGCCAGCAGTGTTGGCGGCCCGAACTTTGTCTACAATGAGCAGTTCTTC. Residues: CASSVGGPNFVYNEQFF. Drawing the rest from reference TRBV5-6 and TRBJ2-1, the complete variable domain is DAGVTQSPTHLIKTRGQQVTLRCSPKSGHDTVSWYQQALGQGPQFIFQYYEEEERQRGNFPDRFSGHQFPNYSSELNVNALLLGDSALYLCASSVGGPNFVYNEQFFGPGTRLTVL.

This clone was seen just once. The chain has TRBV10-2 and TRBJ2-7; D is ambiguous. The germline CDR1 and CDR2 sequences are WSHSY and SAAADI. The V gene lost 0 bases and the J gene lost 2 bases, with 11 bases spanning the gap. The CDR3 is 15 residues long. The CDR3 sequence is CASSESNIPPYEQYF. The CDR3 DNA sequence: TGCGCCAGCAGTGAGTCGAACATTCCCCCCTACGAGCAGTACTTC.

This chain uses TRBV29-1 with TRBJ2-1; D possibly corresponds to TRBD2 (6 bases). V was pared by 6 bases and J by 3 bases, with 24 bases between. The CDR3 loop spans 17 amino acids. Germline CDR1 is SQVTM and CDR2 is ANQGSEA. The CDR3 DNA reads TGCAGCGTGGAGGAAGGGACTCCCAAACGTTTCTACAATGAGCAGTTCTTC. Protein product: CSVEEGTPKRFYNEQFF.

J is TRBJ2-7 and V is TRBV14, with 8 bases aligning to TRBD1. The CDR3 is made up of 13 amino acids. The germline CDR1 and CDR2 sequences are SGHDN and FVKESK. V shed 4 bases, J shed 2 bases, and the junction held 1 base outside the gene matches. CDR3 in amino acids: CASSPDRAYEQYF. The DNA for the CDR3 is TGTGCCAGCAGCCCGGACAGGGCCTACGAGCAGTACTTC.

The CDR3 sequence: CASSQGAATDTQYF. CDR3 bases: TGTGCCAGCAGCCAAGGAGCGGCGACAGATACGCAGTATTTT. This rearrangement joins TRBV4-2 to TRBJ2-3; possibly TRBD2 for D (5 bases). The CDR3 runs 14 residues. The V end was cut by 1 base, the J end by 3 bases, with 8 bases between. CDR1 is LGHNA, CDR2 YNFKEQ, per germline.

This chain links TRBV5-8 with TRBJ2-3; 11 positions agree with TRBD1. The junction had 1 base not matched to a gene; V was cut back by 0 bases and J by 4 bases. The CDR3 has 15 residues. The V gene's germline CDR1 is SGHTS and CDR2 YDEGEE. Here the CDR3 DNA reads TGTGCCAGCAGCTTGGGGGACAGGGGGGCAGATACGCAGTATTTT. Translated, it gives CASSLGDRGADTQYF.

This clone has only a few counts. One end of the junction fails to match germline, which may point to a read error. The V and J genes are TRBV10-3 and TRBJ1-1; D might be TRBD1 (5 bases). The germline V gene has CDR1 ENHRY and CDR2 SYGVKD. This CDR3 spans 16 amino acids. The CDR3 loop reads CASSYSGFGGYTEAFF. DNA of the CDR3: TGTGCCAGCAGTTACTCAGGATTTGGGGGGTACACTGAAGCTTTCTTT.

This clone turned up a few times. The rearrangement uses TRBV11-2 and TRBJ1-1; D possibly corresponds to TRBD1 (6 bases). Trimming took 0 bases from V and 5 from J, leaving 10 bases between them. The CDR3 loop spans 14 amino acids. Germline V gene sequence: CDR1 SGHAT, CDR2 FQNNGV. The CDR3 nucleotides are TGTGCCAGCAGCTTAGAACAGGGTTTAACTGAAGCTTTCTTT. Translating gives CASSLEQGLTEAFF. Full variable domain (missing parts from reference TRBV11-2 and TRBJ1-1): EAGVAQSPRYKIIEKRQSVAFWCNPISGHATLYWYQQILGQGPKLLIQFQNNGVVDDSQLPKDRFSAERLKGVDSTLKIQPAKLEDSAVYLCASSLEQGLTEAFFGQGTRLTVV.

The DNA for the CDR3 is TGTGCCAGCAGCTTAGGTTCCTTCTCCTACGAGCAGTACTTC. Protein sequence: CASSLGSFSYEQYF. This sequence joins TRBV11-2 and TRBJ2-7, with D unclear. Germline loops: CDR1 SGHAT, CDR2 FQNNGV. Trimming pared 1 base from V and 0 bases from J, leaving 7 bases between. The CDR3 extends over 14 amino acids.

V is TRBV4-2 and J is TRBJ2-2; D might be TRBD2 (6 bases). V was shortened by 4 bases and J by 6 bases, with 18 bases between the two germline ends. Germline-derived CDR1 and CDR2 are LGHNA and YNFKEQ. CDR3 length equals 16 residues. The CDR3 nucleotides are TGTGCCAGCAGCCCAGGGACTCCCTTAGGTGCCGGGGAGCTGTTTTTT. Translated: CASSPGTPLGAGELFF.

V and J are TRBV7-8 and TRBJ2-6; the D gene is possibly TRBD1 (5 bases). The CDR3 runs to 16 residues. The germline gives CDR1 SGHVS, CDR2 FQNEAQ. The V end lost 4 bases, the J end lost 0 bases, and 10 bases lay between the germline ends. The CDR3 DNA reads as TGTGCCAGCAGCTCAAGCAGGGTCTCTGGGGCCAACGTCCTGACTTTC. As protein: CASSSSRVSGANVLTF. The variable domain in full, with the rest retrieved from reference TRBV7-8 and TRBJ2-6, is GAGVSQSPRYKVAKRGQDVALRCDPISGHVSLFWYQQALGQGPEFLTYFQNEAQLDKSGLPSDRFFAERPEGSVSTLKIQRTQQEDSAVYLCASSSSRVSGANVLTFGAGSRLTVL.

In this sample, this clone turned up a few times. The V and J genes are TRBV27 and TRBJ2-1; tentative D call: TRBD1 (5 bases). The CDR3 length is 14 residues. Germline-derived CDR1 and CDR2 are MNHEY and SMNVEV (reference sequence). V lost 4 bases to trimming and J lost 0 bases, with 7 bases between them. Written as DNA, the CDR3 is TGTGCCAGCAGTTCTAGGGGCTCCTACAATGAGCAGTTCTTC. Encoded protein: CASSSRGSYNEQFF.

The rearrangement uses TRBV29-1 and TRBJ2-6; 7 bases are shared with TRBD1. Losses at the gene ends were 6 bases for V and 2 bases for J; bases not matched to a gene: 7. CDR3 length: 15 amino acids. Germline assignment: CDR1 SQVTM and CDR2 ANQGSEA. The CDR3 DNA reads as TGCAGCGTCGAGACAGGGCTCCCTGGGGCCAACGTCCTGACTTTC. Translation gives CSVETGLPGANVLTF.

This clone was observed once. V gene TRBV4-2 combines with J gene TRBJ2-5; TRBD2 matches 11 bases. This CDR3 has 17 amino acids. Germline CDR1 is LGHNA and CDR2 is YNFKEQ. Losses at the gene ends were 4 bases for V and 0 bases for J; bases not matched to a gene: 7. CDR3 loop: CASSRGGTSGYQETQYF. In DNA form, the CDR3 reads TGTGCCAGCAGCCGAGGGGGGACTAGCGGATACCAAGAGACCCAGTACTTC.

In this sample, this clone turned up once. CDR3 nucleotide sequence: TGCGCCAGCAGCCTATTTCCAGGGACTAATGAAAAACTGTTTTTT. This translates into CASSLFPGTNEKLFF. The chain carries TRBV4-1 and TRBJ1-4; possible D gene TRBD1, 5 bases. Per germline, CDR1 MGHRA and CDR2 YSYEKL. The CDR3 totals 15 residues. V lost 4 bases and J lost 2, with 11 bases in between.

This clone occurred a few times. The chain joins TRBV4-2 to TRBJ2-3; TRBD2 matches 9 bases. The germline gives CDR1 LGHNA, CDR2 YNFKEQ. The V gene end was trimmed by 0 bases and the J gene end by 0 bases; junction bases not matched to a gene: 7. CDR3 length: 18 residues. As DNA, the CDR3 is TGTGCCAGCAGCCAAGAAGCGGGAGGTTCGGGAAGCACAGATACGCAGTATTTT. Translating gives CASSQEAGGSGSTDTQYF.